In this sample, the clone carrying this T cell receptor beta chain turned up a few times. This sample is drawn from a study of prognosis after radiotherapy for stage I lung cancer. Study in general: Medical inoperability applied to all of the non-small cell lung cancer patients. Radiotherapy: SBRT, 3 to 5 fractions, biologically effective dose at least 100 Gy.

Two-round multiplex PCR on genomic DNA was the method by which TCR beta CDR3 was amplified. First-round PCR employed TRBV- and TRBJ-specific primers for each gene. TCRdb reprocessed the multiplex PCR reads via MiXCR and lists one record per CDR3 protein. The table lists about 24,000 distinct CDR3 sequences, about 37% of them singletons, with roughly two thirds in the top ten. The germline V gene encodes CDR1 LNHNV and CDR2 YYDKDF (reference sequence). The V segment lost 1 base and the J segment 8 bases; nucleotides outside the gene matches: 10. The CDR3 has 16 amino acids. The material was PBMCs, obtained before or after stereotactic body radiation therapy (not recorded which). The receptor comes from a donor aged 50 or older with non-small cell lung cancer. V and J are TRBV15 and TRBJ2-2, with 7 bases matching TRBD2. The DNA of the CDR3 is TGTGCCACCAGCAGAGGGGGGGGTTTTGCAGGTGGGGAGCTGTTTTTT. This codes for CATSRGGGFAGGELFF. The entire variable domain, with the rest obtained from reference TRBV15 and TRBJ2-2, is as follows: DAMVIQNPRYQVTQFGKPVTLSCSQTLNHNVMYWYQQKSSQAPKLLFHYYDKDFNNEADTPDNFQSRRPNTSFCFLDIRSPGLGDTAMYLCATSRGGGFAGGELFFGEGSRLTVL.